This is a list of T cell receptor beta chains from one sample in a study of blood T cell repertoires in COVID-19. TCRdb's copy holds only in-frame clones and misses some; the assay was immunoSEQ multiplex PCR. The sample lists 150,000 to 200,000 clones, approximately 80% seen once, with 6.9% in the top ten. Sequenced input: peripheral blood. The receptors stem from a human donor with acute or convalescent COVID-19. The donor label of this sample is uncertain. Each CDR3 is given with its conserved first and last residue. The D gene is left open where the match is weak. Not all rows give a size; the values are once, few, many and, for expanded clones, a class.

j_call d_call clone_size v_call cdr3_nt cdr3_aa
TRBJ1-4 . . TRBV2 TGTGCCAGCACCACAGGGTACGAGGAAAAACTGTTTTTT CASTTGYEEKLFF
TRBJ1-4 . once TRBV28 TGTGCCAGCAGTCCCCCAGTAGAAAAACTGTTTTTT CASSPPVEKLFF
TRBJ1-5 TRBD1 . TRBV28 TGTGCCAGCAGTTACGGCAGGACAGGGTCGGGTCAGCCCCAGCATTTT CASSYGRTGSGQPQHF
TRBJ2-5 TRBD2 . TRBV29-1 TGCAGCGTTGTGGCTAGCGGGGAACAAGAGACCCAGTACTTC CSVVASGEQETQYF
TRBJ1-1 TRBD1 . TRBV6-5 TGTGCCAGCAGCCGCGGACAGGCGAACACTGAAGCTTTCTTT CASSRGQANTEAFF
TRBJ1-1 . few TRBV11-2 TGTGCCAGCAGCCTAAGGGGGGGTACTTATGAAGCTTTCTTT CASSLRGGTYEAFF
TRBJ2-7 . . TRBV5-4 TGTGCCAGCAGTCGGGACAACTACGAGCAGTACTTC CASSRDNYEQYF
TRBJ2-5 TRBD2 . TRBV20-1 TGCAGTGCTAGTCTTAGCGGGCTAGAGACCCAGTACTTC CSASLSGLETQYF
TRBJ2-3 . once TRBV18 TGTGCCAGCTCACCACCCGGGGGAGAGACAGATACGCAGTATTTT CASSPPGGETDTQYF
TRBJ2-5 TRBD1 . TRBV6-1 TGTGCCAGCAGTGAAGCGGACAGGGGCGGAAAGACCCAGTACTTC CASSEADRGGKTQYF
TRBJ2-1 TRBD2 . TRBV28 TGTGCCAGCAGTTTATCCGGACTAGCAATCTCCTACAATGAGCAGTTCTTC CASSLSGLAISYNEQFF
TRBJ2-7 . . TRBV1 TGCACCAGCAGCCAGAGGGACTTTGCCTACGAGCAGTACTTC CTSSQRDFAYEQYF